The rows below give T cell receptor beta chains drawn from one sample of a study of T cells after yellow fever vaccination. Each CDR3 protein gets one entry after TCRdb re-called the 5' RACE reads with MiXCR. Here the sample spans roughly 500,000 distinct CDR3 sequences, less than 20% being singletons. The source was PBMCs, collected 15 days after the yellow fever booster vaccination. These receptors all come from a man aged 25-45 years who received the YFV17D yellow fever vaccine. Both conserved end residues are part of each CDR3. The order of the fields is J gene, CDR3 length, clone size, V gene, CDR3 protein. Clone size appears in some rows only: once, few, many, or a class for an expanded clone.

j_gene: TRBJ2-7; len: 12; abundance: few; v_gene: TRBV30; CDR3aa: CAWAQGYHEQYF
j_gene: TRBJ2-7; len: 12; abundance: few; v_gene: TRBV12-3/TRBV12-4; CDR3aa: CASRPSTNEQYF
j_gene: TRBJ1-5; len: 15; abundance: few; v_gene: TRBV19; CDR3aa: CASTPQGTSNQPQHF
j_gene: TRBJ2-7; len: 14; abundance: NA; v_gene: TRBV20-1; CDR3aa: CSASEETGGYEQYF
j_gene: TRBJ2-5; len: 15; abundance: NA; v_gene: TRBV7-2; CDR3aa: CASSLGAGTKETQYF
j_gene: TRBJ2-1; len: 14; abundance: few; v_gene: TRBV19; CDR3aa: CASSRPGTYNEQFF
j_gene: TRBJ1-2; len: 16; abundance: NA; v_gene: TRBV27; CDR3aa: CASSSLATGSNYGYTF
j_gene: TRBJ2-2; len: 15; abundance: few; v_gene: TRBV27; CDR3aa: CASSFSTGGAGELFF
j_gene: TRBJ1-2; len: 15; abundance: few; v_gene: TRBV10-2; CDR3aa: CASSPGGTAPYGYTF
j_gene: TRBJ2-1; len: 16; abundance: NA; v_gene: TRBV5-4; CDR3aa: CASSLDPGGPGNEQFF
j_gene: TRBJ2-1; len: 15; abundance: few; v_gene: TRBV6-5; CDR3aa: CASSTPDREDNEQFF
j_gene: TRBJ2-3; len: 17; abundance: few; v_gene: TRBV20-1; CDR3aa: CSARAGVGRDLTDTQYF
j_gene: TRBJ2-5; len: 15; abundance: NA; v_gene: TRBV7-2; CDR3aa: CASSLASGRGETQYF
j_gene: TRBJ2-2; len: 12; abundance: NA; v_gene: TRBV7-2; CDR3aa: CASRTGIEELFF
j_gene: TRBJ1-1; len: 13; abundance: NA; v_gene: TRBV29-1; CDR3aa: CSVGGTGGTEAFF
j_gene: TRBJ2-7; len: 14; abundance: NA; v_gene: TRBV6-1; CDR3aa: CASSPDRAPYEQYF
j_gene: TRBJ2-7; len: 14; abundance: few; v_gene: TRBV20-1; CDR3aa: CSARDLQRESEQYF
j_gene: TRBJ2-3; len: 14; abundance: NA; v_gene: TRBV5-1; CDR3aa: CASSLEYVPDTQYF
j_gene: TRBJ2-7; len: 18; abundance: few; v_gene: TRBV11-2; CDR3aa: CASSLVTGPGGLFYEQYF
j_gene: TRBJ2-7; len: 19; abundance: few; v_gene: TRBV4-2; CDR3aa: CASSQDITQLGSWAYEQYF
j_gene: TRBJ2-1; len: 15; abundance: NA; v_gene: TRBV12-3/TRBV12-4; CDR3aa: CASSLSGSHWNEQFF
j_gene: TRBJ1-2; len: 18; abundance: few; v_gene: TRBV5-1; CDR3aa: CASSLVSTGQTPPYGYTF
j_gene: TRBJ1-2; len: 15; abundance: NA; v_gene: TRBV3-1; CDR3aa: CASSRGTGPSYGYTF
j_gene: TRBJ2-1; len: 16; abundance: NA; v_gene: TRBV20-1; CDR3aa: CSARDPSGRIYNEQFF
j_gene: TRBJ2-6; len: 15; abundance: few; v_gene: TRBV5-5; CDR3aa: CASSPLSSGANVLTF
j_gene: TRBJ2-1; len: 14; abundance: few; v_gene: TRBV4-3; CDR3aa: CASSQDRRGHEQFF
j_gene: TRBJ2-6; len: 15; abundance: few; v_gene: TRBV5-1; CDR3aa: CASSSAGAGANVLTF
j_gene: TRBJ2-7; len: 12; abundance: NA; v_gene: TRBV6-2/TRBV6-3; CDR3aa: CASSTTAYEQYF
j_gene: TRBJ2-7; len: 15; abundance: few; v_gene: TRBV23-1; CDR3aa: CASSQHNLQGIEQYF
j_gene: TRBJ2-1; len: 15; abundance: NA; v_gene: TRBV7-3; CDR3aa: CASSLTAGPFNEQFF
j_gene: TRBJ2-7; len: 14; abundance: NA; v_gene: TRBV20-1; CDR3aa: CSATTRTERYEQYF
j_gene: TRBJ2-5; len: 15; abundance: few; v_gene: TRBV9; CDR3aa: CASSVTGTGTETQYF
j_gene: TRBJ2-7; len: 11; abundance: NA; v_gene: TRBV6-1; CDR3aa: CASSDMDEQYF
j_gene: TRBJ2-1; len: 17; abundance: NA; v_gene: TRBV15; CDR3aa: CATSRSGQGSGYNEQFF
j_gene: TRBJ2-1; len: 15; abundance: few; v_gene: TRBV20-1; CDR3aa: CSATWGREDLNEQFF
j_gene: TRBJ2-1; len: 16; abundance: few; v_gene: TRBV27; CDR3aa: CASSLTSGSVYNEQFF
j_gene: TRBJ2-7; len: 16; abundance: NA; v_gene: TRBV5-1; CDR3aa: CASSLGRLADAYEQYF